Listed below are T cell receptor beta chains from one sample, sequenced in a study of shared clonotypes between healthy human individuals. Assay used: immunoSEQ multiplex PCR; TCRdb lists only in-frame clones, some missing. The sample lists around 700,000 clones; under 80% were seen once. Sequencing used memory CD4+ T cells sorted from blood. Receptors originate from a young woman in good health. The CDR3 runs from the conserved cysteine through the conserved F or W. A D gene is named only where the DNA matches it firmly.

j_call | v_call | d_call | cdr3_nt | cdr3_aa
TRBJ2-3 | TRBV6-5 | . | TGTGCCAGCAGTCGGGGGGACAATACAGATACGCAGTATTTT | CASSRGDNTDTQYF
TRBJ2-7 | TRBV5-8 | TRBD2 | TGTGCCAGCAGCCCTAGCGGACTTAGCTCCTACGAGCAGTACTTC | CASSPSGLSSYEQYF
TRBJ1-1 | TRBV5-1 | TRBD1 | TGCGCCAGCAGCACGTCAGGGGGCGAAAACACTGAAGCTTTCTTT | CASSTSGGENTEAFF
TRBJ2-7 | TRBV29-1 | TRBD2 | TGCAGCGTTGCGGGACTAGCGGGAGGGAATTCCTACGAGCAGTACTTC | CSVAGLAGGNSYEQYF
TRBJ1-4 | TRBV28 | TRBD1 | TGTGCCAGCAGGCCAGGGGGGCCCACTAATGAAAAACTGTTTTTT | CASRPGGPTNEKLFF
TRBJ2-1 | TRBV29-1 | . | TGCAGCACATCGGTAATATCGGACAGTATCGAGTTCTTC | CSTSVISDSIEFF
TRBJ2-1 | TRBV5-1 | . | TGCGCCAGCAGCCAGGACTACAACGCCTACAATGAGCAGTTCTTC | CASSQDYNAYNEQFF
TRBJ1-5 | TRBV2 | . | TGTGCCAGCAGTGAAGCCCGAAACGATCAGCCCCAGCATTTT | CASSEARNDQPQHF
TRBJ1-4 | TRBV18 | . | TGTGCCAGCTCAGAGCAGCTCCTTAATGAAAAACTGTTTTTT | CASSEQLLNEKLFF
TRBJ2-3 | TRBV5-1 | . | TGCGCCAGCAGCTTGAGGGTAGATACGCAGTATTTT | CASSLRVDTQYF
TRBJ2-7 | TRBV23-1 | . | TGCGCCAGAACCCGCCTTGGACAGAAAGATTACGAGCAGTACTTC | CARTRLGQKDYEQYF
TRBJ2-6 | TRBV23-1 | . | TGCGCCAGCAGTCAATACCCCGGGACCCTCGAGGCCAACGTCCTGACTTTC | CASSQYPGTLEANVLTF
TRBJ1-2 | TRBV4-1 | . | TGCGCCAGCAGCCAGCCCGCCGGGTCCCCCTATGGCTACACCTTC | CASSQPAGSPYGYTF
TRBJ1-1 | TRBV6-6 | TRBD1 | TGTGCCAGCACGGCCAGGGGGCACGTGAACACTGAAGCTTTCTTT | CASTARGHVNTEAFF
TRBJ2-3 | TRBV29-1 | TRBD1 | TGCAGCGTGTCGGGACAGGGTGGTTCAGATACGCAGTATTTT | CSVSGQGGSDTQYF
TRBJ1-6 | TRBV5-6 | . | TGTGCCAGCAGCTTGATTGACAGGTCAAATTCACCCCTCCACTTT | CASSLIDRSNSPLHF